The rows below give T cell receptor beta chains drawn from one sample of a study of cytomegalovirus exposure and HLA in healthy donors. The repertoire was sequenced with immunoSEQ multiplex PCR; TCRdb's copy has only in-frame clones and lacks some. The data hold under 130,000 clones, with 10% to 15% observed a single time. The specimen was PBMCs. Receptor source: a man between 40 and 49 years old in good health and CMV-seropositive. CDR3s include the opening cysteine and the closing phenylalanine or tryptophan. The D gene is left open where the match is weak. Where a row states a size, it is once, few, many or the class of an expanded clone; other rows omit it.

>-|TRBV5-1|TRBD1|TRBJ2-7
TGCGCCAGCAGCTTGGAATGGGACAGAGCTTACGAGCAGTACTTC
CASSLEWDRAYEQYF
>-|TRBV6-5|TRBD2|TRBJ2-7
TGTGCCAGCAGTTACGGGGGGGTTCGGGCCGCCGAGCAGTACTTC
CASSYGGVRAAEQYF
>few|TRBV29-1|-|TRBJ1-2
TGCAGCGTAGCTACCCCGAGCGACTATGGCTACACCTTC
CSVATPSDYGYTF
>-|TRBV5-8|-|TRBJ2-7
TGTGCCAGCAGCCATGAAGCTGCTGACTACGAGCAGTACTTC
CASSHEAADYEQYF
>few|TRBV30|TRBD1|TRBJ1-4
TGTGCCTGGACACAGGGGGTAACTAATGAAAAACTGTTTTTT
CAWTQGVTNEKLFF
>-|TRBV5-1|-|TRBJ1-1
TGCGCCAGCAGCTTGGATGGAGGTAAAGACACTGAAGCTTTCTTT
CASSLDGGKDTEAFF
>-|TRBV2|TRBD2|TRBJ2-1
TGTGCCAGCAAGGCGGGAGGAGGATTTGATGAGCAGTTCTTC
CASKAGGGFDEQFF
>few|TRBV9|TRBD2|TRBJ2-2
TGTGCCAGCAGCGTAGAGCCAGCGGGAGGGCCGAGCACCGGGGAGCTGTTTTTT
CASSVEPAGGPSTGELFF
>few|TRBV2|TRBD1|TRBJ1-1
TGTGCCAGCAGCCCCGGGACAGGGTCGTTTTTAGCTTTCTTT
CASSPGTGSFLAFF
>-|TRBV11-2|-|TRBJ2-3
TGTGCCAGCAGCTTACGAGGTGCGGGGATGCCAGATACGCAGTATTTT
CASSLRGAGMPDTQYF
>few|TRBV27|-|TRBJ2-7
TGTGCCAGCAGTCCCCGCCGGGAGCAGTACTTC
CASSPRREQYF
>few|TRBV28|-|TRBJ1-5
TGTGCCAGCAGGGCGGGAAAGGGGAGCACCCAGCATTTT
CASRAGKGSTQHF
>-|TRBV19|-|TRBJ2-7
TGTGCCAGTAGTACCTTCTCCGGGACTGGTTCCTACGAGCAGTACTTC
CASSTFSGTGSYEQYF
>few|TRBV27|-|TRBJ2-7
TGTGCCAGCAGTTCGTACTCAGGGCGGGAGCAGTACTTC
CASSSYSGREQYF
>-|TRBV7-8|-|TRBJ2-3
TGTGCCAGCAGCCGCCGAAAACAGGCCGAGGATAGCACAGATACGCAGTATTTT
CASSRRKQAEDSTDTQYF
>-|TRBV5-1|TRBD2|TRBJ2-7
TGCGCCAGCAGCTTGGCCGGGACTAGCGCTTACGCCTTC
CASSLAGTSAYAF
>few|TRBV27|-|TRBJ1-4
TGTGCCAGCAGTCCCAGGGCGGGAAGCGAAAAACTGTTTTTT
CASSPRAGSEKLFF
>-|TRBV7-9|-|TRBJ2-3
TGTGCCAGCAGCTTCGGGCGGGCTATGATGGATACGCAGTATTTT
CASSFGRAMMDTQYF
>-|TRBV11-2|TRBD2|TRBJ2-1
TGTGCCAGCAGCTTATCAGCGGGAGAGGGGAATGAGCAGTTCTTC
CASSLSAGEGNEQFF
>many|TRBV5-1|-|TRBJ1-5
TGCGCCAGCAGCTTGGATTCGGGGTTTCAGCCCCAGCATTTT
CASSLDSGFQPQHF
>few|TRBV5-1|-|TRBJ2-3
TGCGCCAGCAGCTTGTTTACGGTTAGCACAGATACGCAGTATTTT
CASSLFTVSTDTQYF
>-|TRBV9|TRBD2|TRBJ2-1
TGTGCCAGCAGCGTAGGGGCGGGAGCAGGAGATGAGCAGTTCTTC
CASSVGAGAGDEQFF
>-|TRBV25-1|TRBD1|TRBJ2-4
TGTGCCAGCAGTGACCACGGGACAGGAAACATTCAGTACTTC
CASSDHGTGNIQYF
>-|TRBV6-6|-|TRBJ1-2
TGTGCCAGCAGTTACCCTGGGGGGGGAAACTATGGCTACACCTTC
CASSYPGGGNYGYTF
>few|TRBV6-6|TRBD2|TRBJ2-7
TGTGCCAGCAGCCCCCTGGGCGGGAGGTCAACTGGGGAGCAGTACTTC
CASSPLGGRSTGEQYF
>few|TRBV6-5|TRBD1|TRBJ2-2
TGTGCCAGCAGGATGGACAGGGAGAGCGGGGAGCTGTTTTTT
CASRMDRESGELFF
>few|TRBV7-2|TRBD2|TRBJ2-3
TGTGCCAGCAGTTCAGTAGCGGGAGTACCTGCAGATACGCAGTATTTT
CASSSVAGVPADTQYF
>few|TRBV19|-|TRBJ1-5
TGTGCCAGTAGTATAGGCGCGGATAACAATCAGCCCCAGCATTTT
CASSIGADNNQPQHF
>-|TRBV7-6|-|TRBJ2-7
TGTGCCAGCAGCTTAGGGGGCGGGGAAACCTACGAGCAGTACTTC
CASSLGGGETYEQYF
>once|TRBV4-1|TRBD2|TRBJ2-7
TGCGCCAGCAGCCTAGGAGGACTAGCGGGGGTATACGAGCAGTACTTC
CASSLGGLAGVYEQYF
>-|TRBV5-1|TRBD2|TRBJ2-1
TGCGCCAGCAGCGATAGCGGGAGGGCCAGATACAATGAGCAGTTCTTC
CASSDSGRARYNEQFF
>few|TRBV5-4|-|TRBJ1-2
TGTGCCAGCAGCACAGGAACTTTCCGGGATGGCTACACCTTC
CASSTGTFRDGYTF
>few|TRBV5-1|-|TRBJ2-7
TGCGCCAGCAGTTATACCAGGGGTCGCTACGAGCAGTACTTC
CASSYTRGRYEQYF